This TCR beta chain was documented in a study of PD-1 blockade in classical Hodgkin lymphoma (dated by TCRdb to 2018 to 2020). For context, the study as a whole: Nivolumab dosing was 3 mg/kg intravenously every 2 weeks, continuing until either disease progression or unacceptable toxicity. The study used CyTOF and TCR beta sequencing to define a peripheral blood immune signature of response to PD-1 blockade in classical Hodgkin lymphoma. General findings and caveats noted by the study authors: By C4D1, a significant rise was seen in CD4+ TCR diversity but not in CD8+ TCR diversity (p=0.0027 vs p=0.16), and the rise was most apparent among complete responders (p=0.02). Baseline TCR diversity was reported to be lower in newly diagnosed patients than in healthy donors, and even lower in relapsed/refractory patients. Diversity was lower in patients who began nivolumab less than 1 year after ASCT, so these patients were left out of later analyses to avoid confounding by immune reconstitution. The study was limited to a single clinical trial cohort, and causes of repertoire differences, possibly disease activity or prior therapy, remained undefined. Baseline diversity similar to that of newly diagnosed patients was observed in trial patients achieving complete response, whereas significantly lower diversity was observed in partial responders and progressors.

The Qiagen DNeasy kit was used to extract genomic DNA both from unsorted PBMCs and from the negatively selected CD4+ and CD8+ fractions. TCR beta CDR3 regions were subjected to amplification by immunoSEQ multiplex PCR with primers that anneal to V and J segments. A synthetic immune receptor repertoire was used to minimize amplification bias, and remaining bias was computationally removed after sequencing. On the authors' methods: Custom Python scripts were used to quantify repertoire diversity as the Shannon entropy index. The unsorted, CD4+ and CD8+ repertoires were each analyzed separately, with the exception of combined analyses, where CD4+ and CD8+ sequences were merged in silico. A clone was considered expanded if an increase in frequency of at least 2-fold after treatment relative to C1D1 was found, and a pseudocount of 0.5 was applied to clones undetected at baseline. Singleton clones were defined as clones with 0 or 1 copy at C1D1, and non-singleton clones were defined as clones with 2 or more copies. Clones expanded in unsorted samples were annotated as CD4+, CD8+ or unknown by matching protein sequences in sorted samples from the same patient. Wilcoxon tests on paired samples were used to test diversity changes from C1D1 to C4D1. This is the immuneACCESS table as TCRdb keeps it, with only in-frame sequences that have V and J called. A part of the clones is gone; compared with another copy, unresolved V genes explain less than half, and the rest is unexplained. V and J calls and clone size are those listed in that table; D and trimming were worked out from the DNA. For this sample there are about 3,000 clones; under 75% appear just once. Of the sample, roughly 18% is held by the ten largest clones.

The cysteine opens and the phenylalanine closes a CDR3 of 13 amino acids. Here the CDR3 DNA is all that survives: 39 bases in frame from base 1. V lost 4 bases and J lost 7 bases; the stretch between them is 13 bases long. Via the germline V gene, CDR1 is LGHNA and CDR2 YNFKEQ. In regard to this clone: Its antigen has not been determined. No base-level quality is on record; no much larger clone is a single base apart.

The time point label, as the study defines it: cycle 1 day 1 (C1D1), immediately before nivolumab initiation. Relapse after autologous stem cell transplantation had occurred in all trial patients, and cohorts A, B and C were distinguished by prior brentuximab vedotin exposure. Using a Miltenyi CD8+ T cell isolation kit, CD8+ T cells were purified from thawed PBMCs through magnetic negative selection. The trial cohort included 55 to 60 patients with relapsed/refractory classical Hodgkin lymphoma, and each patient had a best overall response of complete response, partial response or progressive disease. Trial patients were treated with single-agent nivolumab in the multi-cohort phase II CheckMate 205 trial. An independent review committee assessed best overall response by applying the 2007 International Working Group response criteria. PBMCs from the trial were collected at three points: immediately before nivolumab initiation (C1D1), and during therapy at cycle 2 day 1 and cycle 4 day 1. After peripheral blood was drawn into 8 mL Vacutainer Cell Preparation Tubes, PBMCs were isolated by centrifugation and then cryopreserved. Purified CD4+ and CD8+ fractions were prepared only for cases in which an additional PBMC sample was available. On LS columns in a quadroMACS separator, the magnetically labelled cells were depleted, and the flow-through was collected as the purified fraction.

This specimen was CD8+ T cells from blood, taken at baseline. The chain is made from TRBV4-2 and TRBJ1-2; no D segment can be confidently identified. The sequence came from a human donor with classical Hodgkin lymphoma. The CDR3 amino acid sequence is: CASSPNGGFGYTF. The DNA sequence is TGTGCCAGCAGCCCGAATGGAGGGTTTGGCTACACCTTC.